The clone carrying this TCR beta chain was detected ten times or more. The record originates from a study of neurological immune-mediated disorders. Study context: Among 34 multiple sclerosis patients, approximately 31 were relapsing-remitting and 3 were secondary progressive.

V lost 5 bases to trimming and J lost 4 bases, with 18 bases between them. The CDR3 sequence is 15 residues long. Per the germline V gene, CDR1 is DFQATT and CDR2 is SNEGSKA (reference sequence). TCRdb re-analysed the 5' RACE reads in MiXCR, keeping a single row per CDR3 protein. This table has around 130,000 distinct CDR3 sequences, roughly 3.2% appearing once. V usage is TRBV20-1 and J usage is TRBJ2-1; D could derive from TRBD1 or TRBD2 (6 bases each). Sequenced input: PBMCs. The source of this sequence is a woman younger than 45 with multiple sclerosis. CDR3 region: CSAGEEGGPYNEQFF. The CDR3 DNA sequence: TGCAGTGCTGGGGAAGAGGGGGGCCCGTACAATGAGCAGTTCTTC.